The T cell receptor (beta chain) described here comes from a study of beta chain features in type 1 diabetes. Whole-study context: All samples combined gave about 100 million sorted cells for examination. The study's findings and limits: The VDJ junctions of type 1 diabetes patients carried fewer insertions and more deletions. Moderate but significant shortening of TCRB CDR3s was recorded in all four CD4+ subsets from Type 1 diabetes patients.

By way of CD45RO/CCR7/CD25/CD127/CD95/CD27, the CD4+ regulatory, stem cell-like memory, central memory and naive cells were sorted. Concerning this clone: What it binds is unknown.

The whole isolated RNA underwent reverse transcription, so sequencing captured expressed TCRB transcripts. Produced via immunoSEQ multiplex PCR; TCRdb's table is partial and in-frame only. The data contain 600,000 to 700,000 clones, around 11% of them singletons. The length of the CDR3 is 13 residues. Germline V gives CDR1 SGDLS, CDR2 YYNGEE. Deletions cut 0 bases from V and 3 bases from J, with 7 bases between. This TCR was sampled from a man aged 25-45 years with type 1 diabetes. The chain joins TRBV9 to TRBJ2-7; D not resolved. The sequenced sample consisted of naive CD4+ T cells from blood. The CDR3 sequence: CASSVGTNYEQYF. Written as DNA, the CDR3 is TGTGCCAGCAGCGTAGGGACCAACTACGAGCAGTACTTC.